These T cell receptor beta chains were read from a single sample in a study of spatial heterogeneity in lung cancer. TCRdb passed the 5' RACE reads through MiXCR, listing each CDR3 protein once. The sample consists of 110,000 or so distinct CDR3 sequences, 10% to 14% of them appearing once. Source: PBMCs, taken at follow-up. The receptor set was obtained from a female donor with early-stage non-small cell lung cancer. CDR3s include the opening cysteine and the closing phenylalanine or tryptophan. A D gene is named only where the DNA matches it firmly. Clone size, where shown, is once, few, many, or a class for clones that have expanded.

V gene,J gene,clone size,D gene,CDR3 DNA,CDR3 protein
TRBV28,TRBJ1-3,many,.,TGTGCCAGCAGTTCCACTGGTTACACCATATATTTT,CASSSTGYTIYF
TRBV6-5,TRBJ1-4,few,.,TGTGCCAGCAGTCCGAGGGGAGGGTTTAATGAAAAACTGTTTTTT,CASSPRGGFNEKLFF
TRBV24-1,TRBJ2-3,.,.,TGTGCCACCAGTGATCCGGCAGGGATAACAGATACGCAGTATTTT,CATSDPAGITDTQYF
TRBV6-2/TRBV6-3,TRBJ2-1,.,TRBD2,TGTGCCAGCAGAGAGACTAGCGGGCGTATCAATGAGCAGTTCTTC,CASRETSGRINEQFF
TRBV5-1,TRBJ2-1,few,TRBD1,TGCGCCAGCAGCTCAACAGGGGGCAGGAATGAGCAGTTCTTC,CASSSTGGRNEQFF
TRBV2,TRBJ2-5,.,.,TGTGCCAGCAGTGGGACTACCTTCGAGACCCAGTACTTC,CASSGTTFETQYF
TRBV5-1,TRBJ1-1,few,.,TGCGCCAGCAGCTTGGTAAATCCGGGACCCGTGAACACTGAAGCTTTCTTT,CASSLVNPGPVNTEAFF
TRBV28,TRBJ2-1,few,TRBD2,TGTGCCAGCAGTTTAGGGCTAGCGGATTATTATAATGAGCAGTTCTTC,CASSLGLADYYNEQFF
TRBV9,TRBJ2-2,many,TRBD1,TGTGCCAGCAGCGTGGGACAGGGTGGCACCGGGGAGCTGTTTTTT,CASSVGQGGTGELFF
TRBV5-6,TRBJ2-1,.,TRBD2,TGTGCCAGCAGCTTGGAGTCTAGCGGGAGTACCTACAATGAGCAGTTCTTC,CASSLESSGSTYNEQFF
TRBV28,TRBJ2-7,few,TRBD1,TGTGCCAGCAGTTTCTCCGACAGGGGCGCCCGGTACTTC,CASSFSDRGARYF
TRBV27,TRBJ1-2,few,TRBD1,TGTGCCAGCAGTTCCCCCAGACAGGGTAACTATGGCTACACCTTC,CASSSPRQGNYGYTF
TRBV3-1,TRBJ2-1,.,TRBD1,TGTGCTAGCAACCATGGAAGCAGGGGGACCTACAATGAGCAGTTCTTC,CASNHGSRGTYNEQFF
TRBV9,TRBJ2-2,.,TRBD2,TGTGCCAGCAGCGTAGGGACTAGCGTCATCACCGGGGAGCTGTTTTTT,CASSVGTSVITGELFF
TRBV27,TRBJ2-5,.,.,TGTGCCAGCAGTTTCGACGGGTACCAAGAGACCCAGTACTTC,CASSFDGYQETQYF
TRBV28,TRBJ2-1,.,TRBD2,TGTGCCAGCAGTTTGGGAAGCGGGAGGGCCGATAATGAGCAGTTCTTC,CASSLGSGRADNEQFF
TRBV28,TRBJ1-1,many,TRBD1,TGTGCCAGCAGTTTAAACCTTTGGGACAGGGGTAACACTGAAGCTTTCTTT,CASSLNLWDRGNTEAFF
TRBV18,TRBJ1-1,few,.,TGTGCCAGCTCACCTTCATCACGGAACACTGAAGCTTTCTTT,CASSPSSRNTEAFF
TRBV27,TRBJ1-5,few,.,TGTGCCAGCAGTTACGGGGGGGACCAGCCCCAGCATTTT,CASSYGGDQPQHF
TRBV2,TRBJ2-5,.,TRBD2,TGTGCCAGCAGTTCCCACCGGACTAGCGGGGAGACCCAGTACTTC,CASSSHRTSGETQYF
TRBV24-1,TRBJ2-1,.,TRBD2,TGTGCCACCAGTGAAACCGGGACTAGATCGAATGAGCAGTTCTTC,CATSETGTRSNEQFF
TRBV28,TRBJ2-7,many,.,TGTGCCAGCAGCCCCGGGGTCGGCGAGCAGTACTTC,CASSPGVGEQYF
TRBV7-2,TRBJ2-5,.,TRBD2,TGTGCCAGCAGCTTAGCGGTAACTAGCGGGAGCAAGACCCAGTACTTC,CASSLAVTSGSKTQYF
TRBV12-3/TRBV12-4,TRBJ1-5,.,.,TGTGCCAGCAGTTCTACGCCTAAAAATCAGCCCCAGCATTTT,CASSSTPKNQPQHF
TRBV9,TRBJ2-1,.,.,TGTGCCAGCAGCGTAGACGGAAGTGGCAATGAGCAGTTCTTC,CASSVDGSGNEQFF
TRBV19,TRBJ2-5,few,.,TGTGCCAGTAGTCCACAGGGTTGGCAAGAGACCCAGTACTTC,CASSPQGWQETQYF
TRBV29-1,TRBJ2-3,many,.,TGCAGCGTCGGTCCGGATACGCAGTATTTT,CSVGPDTQYF
TRBV7-9,TRBJ1-2,many,TRBD1,TGTGCCAGCAGCTCCCGAGTACAGGGGAGGGACTATGGCTACACCTTC,CASSSRVQGRDYGYTF
TRBV6-1,TRBJ1-3,few,.,TGTGCCATCCGGACAGTTTCTGGAAACACCATATATTTT,CAIRTVSGNTIYF
TRBV7-2,TRBJ2-1,.,TRBD2,TGTGCCAGCAGCCATAGCGGGCTTTATGAGCAGTTCTTC,CASSHSGLYEQFF
TRBV28,TRBJ2-2,.,TRBD2,TGTGCCAGCAGTTTATATATAGCGGGATCCACCGGGGAGCTGTTTTTT,CASSLYIAGSTGELFF
TRBV30,TRBJ1-6,.,.,TGTGCCTGGAGTGCGGTGCCCCGGAATTCACCCCTCCACTTT,CAWSAVPRNSPLHF
TRBV12-3/TRBV12-4,TRBJ2-5,few,.,TGTGCCAGCAGTTTTCGGCCTAGCGCTAGGTTCCAAGAGACCCAGTACTTC,CASSFRPSARFQETQYF
TRBV10-2,TRBJ1-1,few,TRBD1,TGCGCCAGTAGACAGGGGATTGGAAACACTGAAGCTTTCTTT,CASRQGIGNTEAFF
TRBV28,TRBJ2-3,.,.,TGTGCCGCCTTCGGGGAGACGATCCTCACAGATACGCAGTATTTT,CAAFGETILTDTQYF
TRBV20-1,TRBJ2-1,few,.,TGCAGTGCTAGAGATCTAAGCCTAGGGGGGAGCTCCTACAATGAGCAGTTCTTC,CSARDLSLGGSSYNEQFF
TRBV6-6,TRBJ2-1,once,TRBD1,TGTGCCAGCAGTTACCAGGGGGCCAACAATGAGCAGTTCTTC,CASSYQGANNEQFF